Below are 21 T cell receptor beta chains sequenced from a single sample in a study of Graves' ophthalmopathy and Graves' hyperthyroidism. From RNA, the CDR3 regions of TCR beta chains were amplified and sequenced. The library came from an HTBI-primed first-round RT-PCR and a second-round multiplex PCR. Each CDR3 protein is one row after TCRdb ran MiXCR on the multiplex PCR reads. The top ten clones hold 1.6% of a sample with some 400,000 distinct CDR3 sequences, 15% to 20% of them seen once. The sequenced sample consisted of peripheral blood. These receptors all come from a woman younger than 30 with Graves' ophthalmopathy.

This clonotype was counted at least ten times. V and J are TRBV11-2 and TRBJ2-7, with D perhaps assigned TRBD1 or TRBD2 (5 bases each). Germline lookup yields CDR1 SGHAT and CDR2 FQNNGV. V gave up 5 bases and J gave up 4 bases, with 12 bases separating them. The CDR3 loop spans 13 amino acids. CDR3 loop: CASSGQGGYEQYF. CDR3 DNA: TGTGCCAGCAGCGGTCAGGGCGGGTACGAGCAGTACTTC.

Only a few counts were recorded for this clonotype. This chain connects TRBV6-2 or TRBV6-3 to TRBJ2-7, with 7 bases lining up with TRBD1. This CDR3 is 15 amino acids long. Germline V gene lookup returns CDR1 MNHEY and CDR2 SVGEGT. V lost 7 bases and J lost 0; bases outside the gene matches: 9. The CDR3 nucleotides are TGTGCCAGCACCAACCCCAGGGGGAGCTCCTACGAGCAGTACTTC. Translation: CASTNPRGSSYEQYF.

This clonotype was counted at least ten times. The V and J genes are TRBV4-1 and TRBJ2-7, with unresolved D. Germline V lookup: CDR1 MGHRA, CDR2 YSYEKL. The V end was cut by 0 bases, the J end by 3 bases, with 12 bases between. CDR3 length: 15 amino acids. The CDR3: CASSQEGQRLYEQYF. The DNA of the CDR3 is TGCGCCAGCAGCCAAGAGGGCCAAAGGCTCTACGAGCAGTACTTC.

This clonotype was seen at least ten times. Mismatch with germline at one junction end may stem from a read error. The V and J genes are TRBV6-2 or TRBV6-3 and TRBJ2-6, with no clear D. This CDR3 is built from 16 residues. CDR1 and CDR2 (germline): MNHEY, SVGEGT. CDR3 DNA sequence: TGTACCAGCAGTTACAATGAGGTTCCTGGGGCCAACGTCCTGACTTTC. Its translation is CTSSYNEVPGANVLTF.

This clonotype was detected ten times or more. The chain employs TRBV9 and TRBJ2-5, with D perhaps TRBD1 (5 bases). This CDR3 has 16 amino acids. Trimming shortened V by 0 bases and J by 3 bases, and 15 bases separated the two germline ends. Germline CDR1 SGDLS, CDR2 YYNGEE. This chain's CDR3 is CASSVGMRQGEETQYF. For the CDR3, the DNA is TGTGCCAGCAGCGTAGGGATGAGGCAGGGCGAAGAGACCCAGTACTTC. Full variable domain (rest looked up from reference TRBV9 and TRBJ2-5): DSGVTQTPKHLITATGQRVTLRCSPRSGDLSVYWYQQSLDQGLQFLIQYYNGEERAKGNILERFSAQQFPDLHSELNLSSLELGDSALYFCASSVGMRQGEETQYFGPGTRLLVL.

This clonotype was seen more than once but under ten times. This rearrangement joins TRBV11-2 to TRBJ1-2, with 7 bases aligning to TRBD1. Germline V CDR1 and CDR2: SGHAT, FQNNGV. CDR3 length: 13 amino acids. V was clipped by 5 bases and J by 6 bases; unmatched bases: 6. For the CDR3, the DNA is TGTGCCAGCAGCGGTACAGGGGCGGATGGCTACACCTTC. This sequence encodes CASSGTGADGYTF.

This clonotype occurred many times. The V and J genes are TRBV7-9 and TRBJ2-7, with 8 nucleotides matching TRBD2. CDR3 length equals 14 residues. With V trimmed by 3 bases and J by 2 bases, 3 bases remained unmatched. The V gene's germline CDR1 is SEHNR and CDR2 FQNEAQ (reference sequence). The CDR3 coding sequence is TGTGCCAGCAGCTTCGAGCGGGGGCCCTACGAGCAGTACTTC. Protein sequence: CASSFERGPYEQYF.

The chain employs TRBV24-1 and TRBJ1-2; no clear D gene. V lost 2 bases, J lost 4 bases, and 13 bases lay in between. The CDR3 is 15 residues long. Germline V gene lookup returns CDR1 KGHDR and CDR2 SFDVKD. The CDR3 reads CATSDSGSAGYGYTF. The CDR3 coding sequence is TGTGCCACCAGTGATTCAGGATCTGCAGGCTATGGCTACACCTTC.

This clonotype has ten or more counts. The V gene is TRBV9, the J gene TRBJ1-1; D is undetermined. Per the germline V gene, CDR1 is SGDLS and CDR2 is YYNGEE. The CDR3 is made up of 13 amino acids. The V gene lost 0 bases and the J gene lost 1 base, with 4 bases spanning the gap. The CDR3 sequence is CASSVEGNTEAFF. The CDR3 nucleotides read TGTGCCAGCAGCGTAGAGGGGAACACTGAAGCTTTCTTT.

Ten or more counts support this clonotype. For the CDR3, the DNA is TGTGCCAGCATCCAGGGGTGGGGAACTGAAGCTTTCTTT. It codes for CASIQGWGTEAFF. The chain links TRBV7-2 to TRBJ1-1; D might be TRBD1 (6 bases). V was trimmed by 7 bases and J by 5 bases, leaving 14 bases between them. From germline, CDR1 is SGHTA and CDR2 FQGNSA. The CDR3 loop spans 13 amino acids.

This clonotype was counted many times. The chain links TRBV12-3 or TRBV12-4 to TRBJ1-5; D not certain. V was trimmed by 8 bases and J by 10 bases, leaving 12 bases between them. This CDR3 is 11 amino acids long. CDR3 in DNA: TGTGCCAGCGGGATACTGTACCCCCAGCATTTT. This gives the protein CASGILYPQHF.

The chain joins TRBV10-1 to TRBJ2-5; D unresolved. The CDR3 loop spans 14 amino acids. Trimming pared 6 bases from V and 6 bases from J, leaving 17 bases between. Germline V gene data show CDR1 as WNHNN and CDR2 as SYGVQD (reference sequence). The CDR3 sequence is CASRPAARPKTQYF. The CDR3 DNA reads TGCGCCAGCAGGCCGGCTGCGCGTCCAAAGACCCAGTACTTC.

This clonotype was found many times. The rearrangement uses TRBV6-2 or TRBV6-3 and TRBJ2-7; unclear D gene. CDR3 length: 13 residues. Trimming shortened V by 1 base and J by 4 bases, and 8 bases separated the two germline ends. Germline V gives CDR1 MNHEY, CDR2 SVGEGT. CDR3 DNA: TGTGCCAGCAGTTACTTCCGCAATTACGAGCAGTACTTC. Translation: CASSYFRNYEQYF.

V gene TRBV6-1 combines with J gene TRBJ2-7; TRBD1 matches at 8 bases. CDR3 length equals 15 residues. V gave up 3 bases and J gave up 3 bases; unmatched junction bases: 7. In germline, CDR1 is MNHNS, CDR2 SASEGT. The DNA for the CDR3 is TGTGCCAGCAGTGATCGGGGACAGGAGTACTACGAGCAGTACTTC. Translating gives CASSDRGQEYYEQYF.

This clonotype was counted ten times or more. This chain links TRBV19 with TRBJ1-5, with D hard to call. Per the germline V gene, CDR1 is LNHDA and CDR2 is SQIVND (reference sequence). Between the trimmed V and J ends, which lost 9 bases and 0 bases, there was a span of 12 bases. This CDR3 contains 14 residues. The CDR3 bases are TGTGCCAGCCGTGAATCGAGTAGCAATCAGCCCCAGCATTTT. As protein: CASRESSSNQPQHF.

Many counts were recorded for this clonotype. This rearrangement joins TRBV6-2 or TRBV6-3 to TRBJ1-1; D may be TRBD1 (6 bases). The germline gives CDR1 MNHEY, CDR2 SVGEGT. The CDR3 sequence is 14 residues long. Between the trimmed V and J ends, which lost 5 bases and 0 bases, there was a span of 10 bases. CDR3 residues: CASSHGQMNTEAFF. The CDR3 DNA follows: TGTGCCAGCAGTCACGGACAGATGAACACTGAAGCTTTCTTT.

In its sample, this clonotype was seen many times. The chain is built from TRBV12-3 or TRBV12-4 and TRBJ2-7; 8 positions match TRBD2. The CDR3 consists of 14 residues. V shed 5 bases, J shed 4 bases, and the junction held 7 bases outside the gene matches. As DNA, the CDR3 is TGTGCCAGCAGTCGGGGGGGAACGGCTTACGAGCAGTACTTC. As protein: CASSRGGTAYEQYF.

This clonotype showed up many times. This chain joins TRBV2 and TRBJ1-5, with 8 bases aligning to TRBD1. The germline gives CDR1 SNHLY, CDR2 FYNNEI. J was trimmed by 4 bases and V by 3 bases; bases with no gene match: 5. The CDR3 runs 15 residues. The CDR3 bases are TGTGCCAGCAGTGAGACGACAGGGGCTAATCAGCCCCAGCATTTT. This sequence encodes CASSETTGANQPQHF. Full variable domain (rest looked up from reference TRBV2 and TRBJ1-5): EPEVTQTPSHQVTQMGQEVILRCVPISNHLYFYWYRQILGQKVEFLVSFYNNEISEKSEIFDDQFSVERPDGSNFTLKIRSTKLEDSAMYFCASSETTGANQPQHFGDGTRLSIL.

This clonotype was counted ten times or more. The CDR3 DNA reads as TGTGCCAGCAGTTCCTTGCACGGATCGGGATCACCCCTCCACTTT. Its translation is CASSSLHGSGSPLHF. This chain links TRBV6-2 or TRBV6-3 with TRBJ1-6; D call uncertain. Germline CDR1 is MNHEY and CDR2 is SVGEGT. Between the trimmed V and J ends, which lost 4 bases and 10 bases, there was a span of 17 bases. CDR3 length equals 15 residues.

The rearrangement joins TRBV6-4 to TRBJ1-6; tentative D call: TRBD1 (6 bases). CDR1 and CDR2 (germline): MRHNA, SNTAGT. There are 15 residues in the CDR3. V gave up 7 bases and J gave up 6 bases, with 16 bases separating them. The CDR3 DNA follows: TGTGCCAGCACCTTATTCCAGGGGTCTAATTCACCCCTCCACTTT. Protein: CASTLFQGSNSPLHF.

This clonotype was counted ten times or more. The chain couples TRBV30 to TRBJ1-3, with a possible D match to TRBD1 (5 bases). The CDR3 loop spans 13 amino acids. V lost 2 bases, J lost 4 bases, and 9 bases lay in between. The V gene's germline CDR1 is GTSNPN and CDR2 SVGIG (reference sequence). DNA of the CDR3: TGTGCCTGGAGTTCAGGGATAGGAAACACCATATATTTT. It yields the protein CAWSSGIGNTIYF.